Presented here are 22 T cell receptor beta chains from one specimen sequenced in a study of blood T cell repertoires in COVID-19. Here immunoSEQ multiplex PCR was the method, and the copy in TCRdb shows in-frame clones only, minus some. This sample has around 140,000 clones, with around 89% found just once. Sequenced material: peripheral blood. Every receptor here comes from a man aged 50-60 years with active or convalescent COVID-19.

The chain carries TRBV24-1 and TRBJ2-7, with a possible D match to TRBD1 (6 bases). V was clipped by 4 bases and J by 4 bases, with 13 bases between them. The CDR3 is 14 amino acids. The V gene's germline CDR1 is KGHDR and CDR2 SFDVKD. In nucleotides, the CDR3 is TGTGCCACCAGTGAATCAGGGGCTCAATACGAGCAGTACTTC. Its protein is CATSESGAQYEQYF.

This chain connects TRBV5-4 to TRBJ2-1; no clear D gene. The CDR3 runs to 14 residues. V was pared by 2 bases and J by 3 bases, with 9 bases between. Germline CDR1 SGHNT, CDR2 YYREEE (reference sequence). CDR3 region: CASSFGQSYNEQFF. The CDR3, as DNA: TGTGCCAGCAGCTTTGGGCAGAGCTACAATGAGCAGTTCTTC.

This clone occurred once. V is TRBV6-6 and J is TRBJ1-4; 8 bases agree with TRBD1. Per the germline V gene, CDR1 is MNHNY and CDR2 is SVGAGI (reference sequence). This CDR3 contains 13 residues. Losses at the gene ends were 7 bases for V and 6 bases for J; bases not matched to a gene: 4. DNA for the CDR3: TGTGCCAGCACTTCAGGGGGCTATGAAAAACTGTTTTTT. As protein: CASTSGGYEKLFF.

This chain connects TRBV18 to TRBJ1-3, with a weak D call TRBD1 (5 bases). Germline CDR1 is KGHSH and CDR2 is LQKENI. This CDR3 comprises 16 residues. V lost 3 bases and J lost 0, with 12 bases in between. This CDR3 is CASSPSTARSGNTIYF. The CDR3 nucleotides read TGTGCCAGCTCACCGTCGACAGCTCGCTCTGGAAACACCATATATTTT.

The chain uses TRBV3-1 (or the pseudogene TRBV3-2) and TRBJ1-1; TRBD1 might be the D (6 bases). CDR1 is LGHDT, CDR2 YNNKEL, per germline (reference sequence). V shed 1 base and J shed 1 base, with 10 bases lying between them. This CDR3 spans 15 amino acids. The DNA of the CDR3 is TGTGCCAGCAGCCAAGGGTCGACAGGGAACACTGAAGCTTTCTTT. Translated, it gives CASSQGSTGNTEAFF.

The chain combines TRBV10-3 with TRBJ2-3; 7 nucleotides agree with TRBD2. Germline V gene data show CDR1 as ENHRY and CDR2 as SYGVKD. This CDR3 contains 17 residues. The J segment lost 3 bases and the V segment lost 6 bases, leaving 15 bases of the junction unmatched. The CDR3 DNA sequence: TGTGCCATCAGCGCTCCCCTCCGGGCGGGGGTAACAGATACGCAGTATTTT. Its translation: CAISAPLRAGVTDTQYF.

This clone was seen once. The V call is TRBV6-4, the J call TRBJ2-1, with no clear D. CDR3 length equals 15 residues. V lost 6 bases to trimming and J lost 0 bases, with 12 bases between them. Germline assignment: CDR1 MRHNA and CDR2 SNTAGT. The CDR3 loop is CASSRTSISYNEQFF. As DNA, the CDR3 is TGTGCCAGCAGCAGAACGTCGATCTCCTACAATGAGCAGTTCTTC.

The chain is built from TRBV30 and TRBJ1-5; 9 bases fit TRBD1. Trimming at V came to 3 bases and at J to 8 bases, leaving 8 bases not matched to a gene. The CDR3 extends over 14 amino acids. The V gene's germline CDR1 is GTSNPN and CDR2 SVGIG (reference sequence). CDR3 sequence reads: CAWSQDRGSEPQHF. The CDR3 bases are TGTGCCTGGAGCCAGGACAGGGGTTCGGAGCCCCAGCATTTT. The full variable domain, in which reference TRBV30 and TRBJ1-5 provide the parts outside the CDR3, is SQTIHQWPATLVQPVGSPLSLECTVEGTSNPNLYWYRQAAGRGLQLLFYSVGIGQISSEVPQNLSASRPQDRQFILSSKKLLLSDSGFYLCAWSQDRGSEPQHFGDGTRLSIL.

This chain uses TRBV5-1 with TRBJ2-7; the D gene is possibly TRBD2 (6 bases). Per the germline V gene, CDR1 is SGHRS and CDR2 is YFSETQ. The CDR3 runs 15 residues. Trimming stripped 4 bases from V and 2 bases from J, with 16 bases between. In DNA form, the CDR3 reads TGCGCCAGCAGCGACAGTCGGGGGTTGGCCTACGAGCAGTACTTC. It codes for CASSDSRGLAYEQYF.

V is TRBV27 and J is TRBJ1-1, with a weak D call TRBD1 (6 bases). CDR3 size: 15 residues. The V and J ends lost 5 bases and 2 bases respectively, with 15 bases between them. The germline V gene has CDR1 MNHEY and CDR2 SMNVEV (reference sequence). The CDR3 nucleotides are TGTGCCAGCAGTGGACCGGGACACCCTAACACTGAAGCTTTCTTT. Encoded protein: CASSGPGHPNTEAFF.

The chain couples TRBV5-6 to TRBJ2-3, with a tentative D call TRBD2 (6 bases). V lost 4 bases, J lost 0 bases, and 12 bases lay in between. The germline CDR1 and CDR2 sequences are SGHDT and YYEEEE. CDR3 length equals 15 residues. The CDR3 loop reads CASSPAGRSTDTQYF. CDR3 nucleotides: TGTGCCAGCAGCCCGGCTGGGAGGAGCACAGATACGCAGTATTTT.

This chain links TRBV2 with TRBJ2-7; TRBD2 aligns across 7 bases. The CDR3 is made up of 14 amino acids. CDR1 is SNHLY and CDR2 is FYNNEI in the germline V gene. The J segment lost 1 base and the V segment lost 2 bases, leaving 2 bases of the junction unmatched. The CDR3 region is CASSESSGSYEQYF. For the CDR3, the DNA is TGTGCCAGCAGTGAAAGTAGCGGGTCCTACGAGCAGTACTTC.

The rearrangement links TRBV6-2 or TRBV6-3 to TRBJ1-1; 10 nucleotides match TRBD1. CDR1 MNHEY and CDR2 SVGEGT come from the germline V gene. CDR3 size: 14 residues. V gave up 3 bases and J gave up 4 bases; unmatched junction bases: 2. CDR3 DNA sequence: TGTGCCAGCAGTTATGGACAGGGGGGCACTGAAGCTTTCTTT. Amino acids: CASSYGQGGTEAFF.

The chain joins TRBV18 to TRBJ2-3, with no clear D. This CDR3 has 15 amino acids. V was cut by 0 bases and J by 1 base, with 8 bases left in between. Germline V gene lookup returns CDR1 KGHSH and CDR2 LQKENI. CDR3 DNA: TGTGCCAGCTCACCACCCTCGGTGGGCACAGATACGCAGTATTTT. Its translation is CASSPPSVGTDTQYF.

The chain is built from TRBV2 and TRBJ2-5, with D tentatively TRBD1 (5 bases). Germline V gives CDR1 SNHLY, CDR2 FYNNEI. The CDR3 loop spans 13 amino acids. Trimming shortened V by 7 bases and J by 0 bases, and 9 bases separated the two germline ends. The CDR3 DNA reads TGTGCCAGCACGAGACAGTACCAAGAGACCCAGTACTTC. It is translated as CASTRQYQETQYF.

J is TRBJ2-4 and V is TRBV15, with D possibly TRBD1 on 6 matching bases. Trimming shortened V by 4 bases and J by 0 bases, and 16 bases separated the two germline ends. CDR1 and CDR2 from the germline V gene are LNHNV and YYDKDF (reference sequence). The CDR3 contains 17 residues. The CDR3 reads CATSTMPRGIAKNIQYF. The CDR3 DNA reads as TGTGCCACCAGCACTATGCCCAGGGGAATAGCCAAAAACATTCAGTACTTC.

J is TRBJ1-5 and V is TRBV6-5, with D perhaps TRBD1 (6 bases). In germline, CDR1 is MNHEY, CDR2 SVGAGI. Trimming removed 5 bases at V and 5 bases at J, with 10 bases between. The CDR3 extends over 13 amino acids. The CDR3 DNA reads as TGTGCCAGCAGTCAGGGGAAGGATCAGCCCCAGCATTTT. Translated, it gives CASSQGKDQPQHF.

The CDR3 protein is CASSPPSRDRDDVLYEQYF. The CDR3 nucleotides read TGTGCCAGCTCACCCCCGTCCCGGGACAGGGACGACGTTCTCTACGAGCAGTACTTC. This rearrangement joins TRBV18 to TRBJ2-7; 9 bases agree with TRBD1. Germline assignment: CDR1 KGHSH and CDR2 LQKENI. The CDR3 consists of 19 residues. The J segment lost 3 bases and the V segment lost 3 bases, leaving 18 bases of the junction unmatched.

The rearrangement uses TRBV5-1 and TRBJ2-4; 10 nucleotides match TRBD1. There are 19 residues in the CDR3. V shed 2 bases, J shed 0 bases, and the junction held 11 bases outside the gene matches. Looked up from germline, CDR1 is SGHRS and CDR2 is YFSETQ. For the CDR3, the DNA is TGCGCCAGCAGCTTACGGGACAGGGGCCCTGGGCTAGCCAAAAACATTCAGTACTTC. This encodes CASSLRDRGPGLAKNIQYF.

This clone showed up just a few times. Other DNA sequences in this specimen translate into the identical CDR3. The chain combines TRBV19 with TRBJ1-6; the D gene is possibly TRBD1 (5 bases). V was shortened by 5 bases and J by 8 bases, with 7 bases between the two germline ends. The CDR3 has 12 residues. Germline loops: CDR1 LNHDA, CDR2 SQIVND (reference sequence). CDR3: CASSAGDSPLHF. The DNA of the CDR3 is TGTGCCAGTAGTGCGGGGGATTCACCCCTCCACTTT. Combining the CDR3 with reference TRBV19 and TRBJ1-6 gives the whole variable domain DGGITQSPKYLFRKEGQNVTLSCEQNLNHDAMYWYRQDPGQGLRLIYYSQIVNDFQKGDIAEGYSVSREKKESFPLTVTSAQKNPTAFYLCASSAGDSPLHFGNGTRLTVT.

The chain joins TRBV11-2 to TRBJ2-1; 8 bases fit TRBD1. V gave up 5 bases and J gave up 4 bases; unmatched junction bases: 7. There are 15 residues in the CDR3. Germline V CDR1 and CDR2: SGHAT, FQNNGV. Here the CDR3 reads CASSNRQGLYNEQFF. For the CDR3, the DNA is TGTGCCAGCAGCAATAGACAGGGGTTATACAATGAGCAGTTCTTC.

The gene calls are TRBV6-5 and TRBJ1-1; TRBD1 matches at 10 bases. Germline values: CDR1 MNHEY, CDR2 SVGAGI. The CDR3 spans 13 residues. The junction had 5 bases not matched to a gene; V was cut back by 6 bases and J by 7 bases. The DNA of the CDR3 is TGTGCCAGCAGAAACCGGGACAGGGGTGAAGCTTTCTTT. This translates into CASRNRDRGEAFF.